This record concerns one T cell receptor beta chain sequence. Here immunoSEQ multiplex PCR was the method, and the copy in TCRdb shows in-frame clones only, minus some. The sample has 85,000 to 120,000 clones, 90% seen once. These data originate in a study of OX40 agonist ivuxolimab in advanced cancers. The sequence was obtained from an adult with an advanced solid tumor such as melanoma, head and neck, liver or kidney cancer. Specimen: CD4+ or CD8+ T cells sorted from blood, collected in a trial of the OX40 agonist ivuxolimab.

DNA of the CDR3: TGCGCCAGCAGTCCTGGACAGGGGGCTAGGGAGACCCAGTACTTC. It codes for CASSPGQGARETQYF. V usage is TRBV4-1 and J usage is TRBJ2-5; 11 bases align to TRBD1. Germline V CDR1 and CDR2: MGHRA, YSYEKL. This CDR3 has 15 residues. The V segment lost 6 bases and the J segment 5 bases; nucleotides outside the gene matches: 8.